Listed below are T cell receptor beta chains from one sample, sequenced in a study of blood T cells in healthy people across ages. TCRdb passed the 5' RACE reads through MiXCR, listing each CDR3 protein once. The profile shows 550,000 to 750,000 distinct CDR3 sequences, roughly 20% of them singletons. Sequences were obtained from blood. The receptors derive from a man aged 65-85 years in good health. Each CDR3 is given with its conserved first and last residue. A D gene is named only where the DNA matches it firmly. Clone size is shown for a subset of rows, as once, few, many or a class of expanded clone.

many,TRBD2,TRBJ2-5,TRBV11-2,TGTGCCAGCAGCTTAAAGGGGAGGGTGCTCCAAGAGACCCAGTACTTC,CASSLKGRVLQETQYF
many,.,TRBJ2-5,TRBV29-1,TGCAGCGTTGAGCAAGAGACCCAGTACTTC,CSVEQETQYF
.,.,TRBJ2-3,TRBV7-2,TGTGCCAGCAGCTTGCAGGGTGGGAATTGGGCTACGCAGTATTTT,CASSLQGGNWATQYF
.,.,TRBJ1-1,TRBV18,TGTGCCAGCTCACCCATATCGAACGAAGCTTTCTTT,CASSPISNEAFF
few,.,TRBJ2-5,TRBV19,TGTGCCAGTAGTATAGAGGCCAGGGTCCAAGAGACCCAGTACTTC,CASSIEARVQETQYF
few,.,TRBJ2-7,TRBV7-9,TGTGCCAGCAGCTCCGAAGGACTCTCCTACGAGCAGTACTTC,CASSSEGLSYEQYF
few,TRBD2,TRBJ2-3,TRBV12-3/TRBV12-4,TGTGCCAGCAGTCAGGGACTAGACACAGATACGCAGTATTTT,CASSQGLDTDTQYF
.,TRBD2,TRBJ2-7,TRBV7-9,TGTGCCAGCAGCTTAGTTAGCGGGAGGACGGGTGAGCAGTACTTC,CASSLVSGRTGEQYF
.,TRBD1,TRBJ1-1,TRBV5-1,TGCGCCAGCAGCTTTATGAGGACAGGGGACACTGAAGCTTTCTTT,CASSFMRTGDTEAFF
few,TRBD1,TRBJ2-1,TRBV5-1,TGCGCCAGCAGCTTGTTCAGGTCAGGGGGCATGAACTACAATGAGCAGTTCTTC,CASSLFRSGGMNYNEQFF
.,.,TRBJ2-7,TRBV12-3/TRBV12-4,TGTGCCAGCAGTCCGGGACACCAATACGAGCAGTACTTC,CASSPGHQYEQYF
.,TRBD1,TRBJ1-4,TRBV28,TGTGCCAGCAGTTCCCCAGGGGGCGATGAAAAACTGTTTTTT,CASSSPGGDEKLFF
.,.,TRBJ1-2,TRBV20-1,TGCAGTGTCCTCCGGGATTTGGGGGGTGGCTACACCTTC,CSVLRDLGGGYTF
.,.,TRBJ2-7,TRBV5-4,TGTGCCAGCAGCGGCCGGGACACAACTTCCTACGAGCAGTACTTC,CASSGRDTTSYEQYF
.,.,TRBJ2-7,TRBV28,TGTGCCAGCAACTACTTGGAGGCCTCCGGATCTTACGAGCAGTACTTC,CASNYLEASGSYEQYF
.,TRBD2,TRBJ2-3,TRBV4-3,TGCGCCAGCAGCCCAGGGACTAGCGGACACACAGATACGCAGTATTTT,CASSPGTSGHTDTQYF
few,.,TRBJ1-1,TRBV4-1,TGCGCCAGCAGCCAGGGACCTCAAGCTTTCTTT,CASSQGPQAFF
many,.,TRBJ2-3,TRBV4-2,TGTGCCAGCAGCCAAGGGTTGGCAGATACGCAGTATTTT,CASSQGLADTQYF
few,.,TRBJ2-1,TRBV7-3,TGTGCCAGCAGCTTAACGAAGTCTAATGAGCAGTTCTTC,CASSLTKSNEQFF
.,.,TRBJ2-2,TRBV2,TGTGCCAGCATCCCACAGGGAGGCACCGGGGAGCTGTTTTTT,CASIPQGGTGELFF
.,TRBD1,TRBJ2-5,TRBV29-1,TGCAGCGTTGCCGGGACAGGGGCTGCGGAGACCCAGTACTTC,CSVAGTGAAETQYF
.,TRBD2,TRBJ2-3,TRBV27,TGTGCCAGCAGTGGGGGACTAGCGGGAATTCTAGATACGCAGTATTTT,CASSGGLAGILDTQYF
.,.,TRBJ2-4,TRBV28,TGTGCCAGCAGTTTAGAGGGGTTCGACAGGTCCAAAAACATTCAGTACTTC,CASSLEGFDRSKNIQYF
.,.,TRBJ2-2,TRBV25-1,TGTGCCAGCATGGTCTCTGGACCCGGGGAGCTGTTTTTT,CASMVSGPGELFF
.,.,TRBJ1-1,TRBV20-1,TGCAGTGCTGGGTATTATAAGAACACTGAAGCTTTCTTT,CSAGYYKNTEAFF
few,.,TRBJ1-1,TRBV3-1,TGTGCCAGCAGCCAAGTGCAGAGTAACACTGAAGCTTTCTTT,CASSQVQSNTEAFF
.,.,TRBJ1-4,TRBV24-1,TGTGCCACCAGTGGACATGATTCGGCTGAAAAACTGTTTTTT,CATSGHDSAEKLFF
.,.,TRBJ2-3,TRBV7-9,TGTGCCAGCAGCTTACGGACTTCCTCCGGCACAGATACGCAGTATTTT,CASSLRTSSGTDTQYF
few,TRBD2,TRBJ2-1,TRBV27,TGTGCCAGCAGCCTACTAGCGGGCACTTACAATGGGCAGTTCTTC,CASSLLAGTYNGQFF
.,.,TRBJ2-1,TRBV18,TGTGCCAGCTCACCACTAGCGGCGCCAAACAATGAGCAGTTCTTC,CASSPLAAPNNEQFF
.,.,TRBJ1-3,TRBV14,TGTGCCAGCAGCGAGGGGTTTGCGATCCCTGGAAACACCATATATTTT,CASSEGFAIPGNTIYF
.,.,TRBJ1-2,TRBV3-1,TGTGCCAGCAGCCAAGAATGGGCCTATGGCTACACCTTC,CASSQEWAYGYTF
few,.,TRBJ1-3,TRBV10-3,TGTGCCGTCGAAGACCCACCAGGAAACACCATATATTTT,CAVEDPPGNTIYF
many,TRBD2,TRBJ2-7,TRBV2,TGTGCCAGCCGGATGGGGGGGGAGCAGTACTTC,CASRMGGEQYF
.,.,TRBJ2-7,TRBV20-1,TGCAGTGCCCAGACAGCCGAAGACTACGAGCAGTACTTC,CSAQTAEDYEQYF
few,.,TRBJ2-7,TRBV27,TGTGCCAGCAGTTTATCCTCTCAGGGAAGCTCCTACGAGCAGTACTTC,CASSLSSQGSSYEQYF
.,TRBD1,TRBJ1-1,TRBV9,TGTGCCAGCAGTGAACAGGGGACTGAAGCTTTCTTT,CASSEQGTEAFF